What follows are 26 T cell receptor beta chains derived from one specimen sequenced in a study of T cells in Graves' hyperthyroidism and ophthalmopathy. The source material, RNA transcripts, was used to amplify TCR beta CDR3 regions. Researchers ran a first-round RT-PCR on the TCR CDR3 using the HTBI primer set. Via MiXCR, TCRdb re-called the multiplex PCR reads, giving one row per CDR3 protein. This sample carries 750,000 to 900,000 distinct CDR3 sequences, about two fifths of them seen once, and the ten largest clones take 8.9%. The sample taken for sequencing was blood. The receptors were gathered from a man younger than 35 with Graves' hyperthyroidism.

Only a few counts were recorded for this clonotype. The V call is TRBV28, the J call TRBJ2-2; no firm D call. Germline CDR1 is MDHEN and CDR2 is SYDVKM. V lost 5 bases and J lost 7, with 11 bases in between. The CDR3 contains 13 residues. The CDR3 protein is CASSPFSGGELFF. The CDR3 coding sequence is TGTGCCAGCAGTCCCTTTTCTGGCGGGGAGCTGTTTTTT.

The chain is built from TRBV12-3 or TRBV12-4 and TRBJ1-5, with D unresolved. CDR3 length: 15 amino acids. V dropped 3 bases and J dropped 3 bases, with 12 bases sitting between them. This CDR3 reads CASSLRSSPNQPQHF. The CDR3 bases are TGTGCCAGCAGTTTGAGGAGCAGCCCCAATCAGCCCCAGCATTTT.

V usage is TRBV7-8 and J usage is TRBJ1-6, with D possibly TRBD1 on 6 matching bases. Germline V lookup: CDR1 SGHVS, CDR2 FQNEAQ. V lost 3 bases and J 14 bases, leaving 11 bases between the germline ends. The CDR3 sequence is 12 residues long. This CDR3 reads CASSFQGITLHF. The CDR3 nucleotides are TGTGCCAGCAGCTTCCAGGGGATCACCCTCCACTTT.

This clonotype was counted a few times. CDR3 amino acids: CAMTGSLGQPQHF. In nucleotides, the CDR3 is TGTGCCATGACAGGGTCGCTAGGCCAGCCCCAGCATTTT. The J gene is TRBJ1-5, the V gene TRBV7-9, with TRBD1 identical over 7 bases. Germline loops: CDR1 SEHNR, CDR2 FQNEAQ (reference sequence). J lost 7 bases, V lost 10 bases, and 10 bases had no gene match. The CDR3 loop spans 13 amino acids.

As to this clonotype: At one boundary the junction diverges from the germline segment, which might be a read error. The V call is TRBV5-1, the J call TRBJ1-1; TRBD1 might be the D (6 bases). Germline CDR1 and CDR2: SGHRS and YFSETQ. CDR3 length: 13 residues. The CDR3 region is CTSSLAGTPEAFF. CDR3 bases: TGCACCAGCAGCTTGGCTGGGACACCCGAAGCTTTCTTT.

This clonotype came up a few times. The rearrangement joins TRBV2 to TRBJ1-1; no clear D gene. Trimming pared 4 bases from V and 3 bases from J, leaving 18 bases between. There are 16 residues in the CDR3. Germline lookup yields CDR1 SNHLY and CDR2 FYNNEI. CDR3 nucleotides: TGTGCCAGCAGTGCATTAACTGGGCAGCGTTACACTGAAGCTTTCTTT. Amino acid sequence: CASSALTGQRYTEAFF.

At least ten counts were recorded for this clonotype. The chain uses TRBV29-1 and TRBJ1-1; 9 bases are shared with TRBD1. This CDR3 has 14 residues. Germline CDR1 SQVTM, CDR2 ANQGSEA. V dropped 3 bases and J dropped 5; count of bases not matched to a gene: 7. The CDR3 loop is CSVEPQGARTEAFF. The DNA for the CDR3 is TGCAGCGTTGAGCCACAGGGGGCGAGGACTGAAGCTTTCTTT.

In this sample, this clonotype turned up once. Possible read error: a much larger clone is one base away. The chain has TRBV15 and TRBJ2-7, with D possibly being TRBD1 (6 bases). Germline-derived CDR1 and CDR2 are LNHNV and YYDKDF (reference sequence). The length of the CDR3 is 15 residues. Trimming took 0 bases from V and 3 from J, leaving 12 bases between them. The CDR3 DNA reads TGTGCCACCAGCAGAGATATTGGACAGTTCTACGAGCAGTACTTC. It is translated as CATSRDIGQFYEQYF. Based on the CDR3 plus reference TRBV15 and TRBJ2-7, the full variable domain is DAMVIQNPRYQVTQFGKPVTLSCSQTLNHNVMYWYQQKSSQAPKLLFHYYDKDFNNEADTPDNFQSRRPNTSFCFLDIRSPGLGDTAMYLCATSRDIGQFYEQYFGPGTRLTVT.

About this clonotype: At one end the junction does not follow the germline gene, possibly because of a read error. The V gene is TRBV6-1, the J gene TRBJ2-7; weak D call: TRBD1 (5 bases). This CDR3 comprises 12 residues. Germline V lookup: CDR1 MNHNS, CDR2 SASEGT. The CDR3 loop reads CARDSFSHEQYF. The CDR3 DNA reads TGTGCTAGAGACAGTTTCTCCCACGAGCAGTACTTC.

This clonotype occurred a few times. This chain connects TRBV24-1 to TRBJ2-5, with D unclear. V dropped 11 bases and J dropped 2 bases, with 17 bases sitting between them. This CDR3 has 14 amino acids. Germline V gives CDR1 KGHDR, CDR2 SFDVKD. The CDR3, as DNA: TGTGCCAGCGCCCTCAGACGCGGACAAGAGACCCAGTACTTC. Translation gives CASALRRGQETQYF.

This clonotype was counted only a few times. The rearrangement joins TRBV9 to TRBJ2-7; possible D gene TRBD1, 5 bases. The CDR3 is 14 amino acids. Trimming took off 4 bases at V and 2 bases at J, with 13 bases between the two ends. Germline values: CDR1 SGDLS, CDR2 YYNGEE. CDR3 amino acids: CASSQAYRTYEQYF. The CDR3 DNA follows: TGTGCCAGCAGCCAAGCTTACAGGACCTACGAGCAGTACTTC.

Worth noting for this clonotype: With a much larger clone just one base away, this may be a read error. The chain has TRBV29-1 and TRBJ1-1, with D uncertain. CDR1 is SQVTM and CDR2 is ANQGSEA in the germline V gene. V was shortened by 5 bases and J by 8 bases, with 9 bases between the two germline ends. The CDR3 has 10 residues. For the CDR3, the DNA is TGCAGCGTTCGGGCCTCGGAAGCTTTCTTT. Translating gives CSVRASEAFF.

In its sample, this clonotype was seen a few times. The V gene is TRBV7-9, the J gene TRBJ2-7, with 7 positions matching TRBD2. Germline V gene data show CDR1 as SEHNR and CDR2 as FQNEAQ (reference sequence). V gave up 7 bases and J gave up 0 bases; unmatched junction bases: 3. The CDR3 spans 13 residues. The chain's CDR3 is CASTRGVSYEQYF. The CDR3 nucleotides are TGTGCCAGCACCCGGGGGGTCTCCTACGAGCAGTACTTC.

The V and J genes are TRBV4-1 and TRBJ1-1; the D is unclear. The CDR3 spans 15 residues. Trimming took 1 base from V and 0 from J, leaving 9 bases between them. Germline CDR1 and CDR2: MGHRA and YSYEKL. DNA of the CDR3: TGCGCCAGCAGCCAAGCCAAGGGTTTGAACACTGAAGCTTTCTTT. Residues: CASSQAKGLNTEAFF.

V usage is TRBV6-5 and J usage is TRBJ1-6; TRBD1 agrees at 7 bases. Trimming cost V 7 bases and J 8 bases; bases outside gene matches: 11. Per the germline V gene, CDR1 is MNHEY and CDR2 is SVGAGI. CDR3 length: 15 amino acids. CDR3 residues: CASNRGGLADSPLHF. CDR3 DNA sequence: TGTGCCAGCAATCGAGGGGGCCTCGCGGATTCACCCCTCCACTTT.

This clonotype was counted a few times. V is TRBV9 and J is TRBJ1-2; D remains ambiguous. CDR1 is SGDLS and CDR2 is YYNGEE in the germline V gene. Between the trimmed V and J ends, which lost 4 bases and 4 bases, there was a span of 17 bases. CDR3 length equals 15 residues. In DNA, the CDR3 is TGTGCCAGCAGCATCGCGCTACACACCTCCTATGGCTACACCTTC. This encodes CASSIALHTSYGYTF.

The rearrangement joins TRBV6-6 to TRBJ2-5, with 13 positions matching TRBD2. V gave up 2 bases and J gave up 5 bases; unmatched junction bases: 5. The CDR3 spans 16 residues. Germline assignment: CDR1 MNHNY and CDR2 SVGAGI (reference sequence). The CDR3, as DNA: TGTGCCAGCAGTTACGGGACTAGCGGGGTCGGGGAGACCCAGTACTTC. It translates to CASSYGTSGVGETQYF.

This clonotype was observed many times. CDR3 nucleotides: TGTGCCAGCAGTGGAGCTAGCGGGGCTCAAGAGACCCAGTACTTC. Translated, it gives CASSGASGAQETQYF. V is TRBV2 and J is TRBJ2-5, with 9 bases lining up with TRBD2. Unmatched junction bases numbered 5, after V lost 4 bases and J lost 2 bases. Germline V gene sequence: CDR1 SNHLY, CDR2 FYNNEI. The CDR3 totals 15 residues. The full variable domain, with the rest looked up from reference TRBV2 and TRBJ2-5, is EPEVTQTPSHQVTQMGQEVILRCVPISNHLYFYWYRQILGQKVEFLVSFYNNEISEKSEIFDDQFSVERPDGSNFTLKIRSTKLEDSAMYFCASSGASGAQETQYFGPGTRLLVL.

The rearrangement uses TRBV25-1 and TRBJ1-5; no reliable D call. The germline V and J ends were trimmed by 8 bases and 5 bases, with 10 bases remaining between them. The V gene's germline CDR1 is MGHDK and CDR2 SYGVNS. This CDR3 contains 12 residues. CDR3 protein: CASEDLYQPQHF. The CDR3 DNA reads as TGTGCCAGCGAAGACCTGTATCAGCCCCAGCATTTT.

The CDR3 reads CASSLVEGPTQGTEAFF. The CDR3 bases are TGTGCCAGCAGCTTAGTAGAGGGGCCTACCCAAGGCACTGAAGCTTTCTTT. J is TRBJ1-1 and V is TRBV7-6, with D possibly TRBD1 on 5 matching bases. Trimming removed 1 base from V and 4 bases from J, with 19 bases in between. The CDR3 totals 17 residues. Germline loops: CDR1 SGHVS, CDR2 FNYEAQ.

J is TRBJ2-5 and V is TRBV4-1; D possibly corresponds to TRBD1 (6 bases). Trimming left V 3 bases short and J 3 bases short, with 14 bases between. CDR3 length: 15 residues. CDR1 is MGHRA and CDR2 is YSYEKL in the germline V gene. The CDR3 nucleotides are TGCGCCAGCAGCCAGGATAACAGGGCCGAAGAGACCCAGTACTTC. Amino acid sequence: CASSQDNRAEETQYF.

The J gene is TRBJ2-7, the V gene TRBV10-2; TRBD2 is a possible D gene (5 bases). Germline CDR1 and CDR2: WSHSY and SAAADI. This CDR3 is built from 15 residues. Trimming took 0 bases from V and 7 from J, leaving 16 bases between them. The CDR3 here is CASSESRGWASEQYF. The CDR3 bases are TGCGCCAGCAGTGAGTCGCGCGGGTGGGCCTCGGAGCAGTACTTC.

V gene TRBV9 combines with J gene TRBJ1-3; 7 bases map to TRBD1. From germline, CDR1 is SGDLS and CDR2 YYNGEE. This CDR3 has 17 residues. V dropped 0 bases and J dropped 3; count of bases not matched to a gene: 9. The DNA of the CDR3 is TGTGCCAGCAGCGTAGAAGGGACAGAGAGGAGTGGAAACACCATATATTTT. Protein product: CASSVEGTERSGNTIYF.

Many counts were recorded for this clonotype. The CDR3 DNA is TGTGCCAGCAGCATGACAACGAACACTGAAGCTTTCTTT. The encoded protein is CASSMTTNTEAFF. The rearrangement uses TRBV7-6 and TRBJ1-1, with D unclear. The V and J ends lost 5 bases and 1 base respectively, with 8 bases between them. The germline V gene has CDR1 SGHVS and CDR2 FNYEAQ. The CDR3 has 13 residues.

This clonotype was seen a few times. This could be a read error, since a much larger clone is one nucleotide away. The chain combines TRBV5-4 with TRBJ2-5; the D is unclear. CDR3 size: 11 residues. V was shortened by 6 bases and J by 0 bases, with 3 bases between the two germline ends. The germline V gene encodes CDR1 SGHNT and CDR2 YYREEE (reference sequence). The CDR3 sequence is CASTYQETQYF. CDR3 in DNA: TGTGCCAGCACCTACCAAGAGACCCAGTACTTC. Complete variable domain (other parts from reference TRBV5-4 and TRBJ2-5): ETGVTQSPTHLIKTRGQQVTLRCSSQSGHNTVSWYQQALGQGPQFIFQYYREEENGRGNFPPRFSGLQFPNYSSELNVNALELDDSALYLCASTYQETQYFGPGTRLLVL.

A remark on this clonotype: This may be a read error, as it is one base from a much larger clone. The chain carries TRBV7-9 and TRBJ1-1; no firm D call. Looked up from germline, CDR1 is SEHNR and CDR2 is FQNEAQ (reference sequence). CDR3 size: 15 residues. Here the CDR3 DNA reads TGTGCCAGCGGCTTAGTCGACAACCCGAACACTGAAGCTTTCTTT. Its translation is CASGLVDNPNTEAFF.